The present T cell receptor beta chain was sequenced within a study of T cell repertoires in cytomegalovirus infection. Study-level background: Carrying CMV and the relevant HLA type showed in public TCR beta signatures. Study observations and caveats: CMV-specific TCR beta clonotypes restricted by HLA-C dominated the ex vivo response. Based on cumulative public TCR beta family frequency, carriers of CMV plus the relevant HLA were identified.

V trimming: 5 bases; J trimming: 6 bases; junction bases outside the gene matches: 10. The CDR3 runs to 15 residues. Germline V gene data show CDR1 as MNHEY and CDR2 as SMNVEV (reference sequence). MiXCR, applied by TCRdb to the reads, yields one record per CDR3 protein. The data show 100,000 or so distinct CDR3 sequences, with 20% to 30% seen just once and around 42% held by the top ten. This clonotype was seen a handful of times. Its antigen is not identified. Sample: CD8+ T cells from PBMCs. The receptor was isolated from a human donor in good health (CMV status not recorded). Some clones in this sample may be carry-over from other donors' samples. The chain links TRBV27 to TRBJ1-2; TRBD1 agrees at 9 bases. Here the CDR3 DNA reads TGTGCCAGCAGTCCCCGGGACAGGGTGATTGATGGCTACACCTTC. Translating gives CASSPRDRVIDGYTF.